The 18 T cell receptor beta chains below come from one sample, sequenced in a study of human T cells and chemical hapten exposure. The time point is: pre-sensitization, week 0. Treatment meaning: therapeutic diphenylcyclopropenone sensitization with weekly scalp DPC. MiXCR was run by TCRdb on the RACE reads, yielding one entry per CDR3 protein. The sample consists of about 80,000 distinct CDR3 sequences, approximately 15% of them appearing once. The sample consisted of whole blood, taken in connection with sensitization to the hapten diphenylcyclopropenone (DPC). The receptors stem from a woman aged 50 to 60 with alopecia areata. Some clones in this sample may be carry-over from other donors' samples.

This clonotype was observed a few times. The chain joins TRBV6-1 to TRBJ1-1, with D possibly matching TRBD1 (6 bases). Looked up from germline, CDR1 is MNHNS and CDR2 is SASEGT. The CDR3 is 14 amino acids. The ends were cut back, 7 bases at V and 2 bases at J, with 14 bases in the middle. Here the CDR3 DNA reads TGTGCCAGCACCAAAGGACAGAGTAACACTGAAGCTTTCTTT. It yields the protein CASTKGQSNTEAFF.

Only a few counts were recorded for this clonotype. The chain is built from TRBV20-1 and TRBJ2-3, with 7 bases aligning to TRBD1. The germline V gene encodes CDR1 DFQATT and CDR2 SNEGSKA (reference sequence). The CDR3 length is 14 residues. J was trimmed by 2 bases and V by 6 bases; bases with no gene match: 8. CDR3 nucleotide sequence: TGCAGTGCCAGCACAGGGGCGCCCACAGATACGCAGTATTTT. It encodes CSASTGAPTDTQYF.

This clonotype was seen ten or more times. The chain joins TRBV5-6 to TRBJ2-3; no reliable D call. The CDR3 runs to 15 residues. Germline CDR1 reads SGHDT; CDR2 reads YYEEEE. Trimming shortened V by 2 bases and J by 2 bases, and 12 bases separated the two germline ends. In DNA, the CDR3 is TGTGCCAGCAGCTTACTGCTTAGCTTCACAGATACGCAGTATTTT. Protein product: CASSLLLSFTDTQYF. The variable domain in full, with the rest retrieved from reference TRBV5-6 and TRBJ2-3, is DAGVTQSPTHLIKTRGQQVTLRCSPKSGHDTVSWYQQALGQGPQFIFQYYEEEERQRGNFPDRFSGHQFPNYSSELNVNALLLGDSALYLCASSLLLSFTDTQYFGPGTRLTVL.

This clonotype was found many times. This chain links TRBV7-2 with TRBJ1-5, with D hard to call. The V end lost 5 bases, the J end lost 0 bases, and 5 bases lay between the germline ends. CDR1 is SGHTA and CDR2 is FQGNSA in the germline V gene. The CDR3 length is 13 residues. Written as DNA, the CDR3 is TGTGCCAGCAGCCCGAATAGCAATCAGCCCCAGCATTTT. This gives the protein CASSPNSNQPQHF.

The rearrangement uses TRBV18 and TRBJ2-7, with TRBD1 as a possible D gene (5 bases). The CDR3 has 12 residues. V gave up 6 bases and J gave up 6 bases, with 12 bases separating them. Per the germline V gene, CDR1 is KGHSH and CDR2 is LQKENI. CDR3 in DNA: TGTGCCAGCTCTCCCGACAGAACCGAGCAGTACTTC. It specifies CASSPDRTEQYF. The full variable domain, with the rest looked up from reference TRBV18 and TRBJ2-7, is NAGVMQNPRHLVRRRGQEARLRCSPMKGHSHVYWYRQLPEEGLKFMVYLQKENIIDESGMPKERFSAEFPKEGPSILRIQQVVRGDSAAYFCASSPDRTEQYFGPGTRLTVT.

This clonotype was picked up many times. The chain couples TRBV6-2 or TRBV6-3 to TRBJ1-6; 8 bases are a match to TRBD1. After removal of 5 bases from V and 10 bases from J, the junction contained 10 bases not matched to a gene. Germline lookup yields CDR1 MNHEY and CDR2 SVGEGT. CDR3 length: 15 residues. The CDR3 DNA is TGTGCCAGCAGTCCTCAGGGGGCTACACGGTCACCCCTCCACTTT. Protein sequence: CASSPQGATRSPLHF.

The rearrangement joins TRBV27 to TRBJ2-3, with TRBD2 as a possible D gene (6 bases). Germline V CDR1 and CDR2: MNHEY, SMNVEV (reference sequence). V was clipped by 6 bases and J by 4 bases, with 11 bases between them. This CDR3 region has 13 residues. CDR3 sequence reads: CASSRERPDTQYF. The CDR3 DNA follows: TGTGCCAGCAGCCGGGAGCGCCCAGATACGCAGTATTTT.

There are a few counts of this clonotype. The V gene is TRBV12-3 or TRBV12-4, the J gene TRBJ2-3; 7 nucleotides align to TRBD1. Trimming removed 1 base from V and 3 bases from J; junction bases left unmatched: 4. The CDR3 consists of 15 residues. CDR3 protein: CASSLGTGSTDTQYF. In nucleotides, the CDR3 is TGTGCCAGCAGTTTAGGGACAGGTTCAACAGATACGCAGTATTTT.

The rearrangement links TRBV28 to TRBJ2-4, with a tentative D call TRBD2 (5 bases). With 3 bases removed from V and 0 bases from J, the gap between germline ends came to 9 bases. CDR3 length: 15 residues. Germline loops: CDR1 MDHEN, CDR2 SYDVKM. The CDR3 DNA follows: TGTGCCAGCAGTTTTGGCGGGCTAGCCAAAAACATTCAGTACTTC. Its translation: CASSFGGLAKNIQYF.

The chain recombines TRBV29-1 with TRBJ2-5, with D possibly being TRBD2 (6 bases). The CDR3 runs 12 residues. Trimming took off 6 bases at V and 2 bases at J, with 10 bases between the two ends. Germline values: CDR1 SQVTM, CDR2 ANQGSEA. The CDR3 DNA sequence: TGCAGCGTCGGGGGACGGCAAGAGACCCAGTACTTC. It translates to CSVGGRQETQYF.

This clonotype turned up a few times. The CDR3 protein is CASTPVRETGELFF. The CDR3 DNA reads as TGTGCCAGCACCCCGGTGCGGGAGACCGGGGAGCTGTTTTTT. V is TRBV12-3 or TRBV12-4 and J is TRBJ2-2, with 7 bases fitting TRBD2. The CDR3 extends over 14 amino acids. V shed 7 bases and J 5 bases; nucleotides not matched to a gene: 7.

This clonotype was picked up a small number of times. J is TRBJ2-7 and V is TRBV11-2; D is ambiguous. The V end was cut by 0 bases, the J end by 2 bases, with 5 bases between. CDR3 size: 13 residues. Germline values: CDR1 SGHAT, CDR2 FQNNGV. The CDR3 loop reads CASSLERTYEQYF. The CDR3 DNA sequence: TGTGCCAGCAGCTTAGAACGGACCTACGAGCAGTACTTC.

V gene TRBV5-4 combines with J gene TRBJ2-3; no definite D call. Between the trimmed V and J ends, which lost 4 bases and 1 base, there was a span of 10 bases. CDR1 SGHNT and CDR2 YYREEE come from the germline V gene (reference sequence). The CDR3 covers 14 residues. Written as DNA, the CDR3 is TGTGCCAGCAGCACTCAGGAGCGCACAGATACGCAGTATTTT. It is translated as CASSTQERTDTQYF.

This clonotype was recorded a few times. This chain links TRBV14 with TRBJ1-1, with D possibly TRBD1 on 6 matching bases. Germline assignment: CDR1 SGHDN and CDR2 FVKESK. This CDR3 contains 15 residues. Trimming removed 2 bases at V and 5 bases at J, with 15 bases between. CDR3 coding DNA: TGTGCCAGCAGCCAAACTCAAGGGGGGCGGACTGAAGCTTTCTTT. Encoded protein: CASSQTQGGRTEAFF.

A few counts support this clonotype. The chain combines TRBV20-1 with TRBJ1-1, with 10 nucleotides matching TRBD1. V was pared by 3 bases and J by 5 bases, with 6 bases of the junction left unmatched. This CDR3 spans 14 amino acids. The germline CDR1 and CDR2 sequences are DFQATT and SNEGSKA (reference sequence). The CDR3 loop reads CSARGQGRFTEAFF. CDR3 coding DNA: TGCAGTGCTAGGGGACAGGGGAGGTTTACTGAAGCTTTCTTT.

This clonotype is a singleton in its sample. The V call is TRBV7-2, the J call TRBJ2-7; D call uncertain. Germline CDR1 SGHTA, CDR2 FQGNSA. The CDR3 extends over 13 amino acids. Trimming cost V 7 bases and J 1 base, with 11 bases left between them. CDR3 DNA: TGTGCCAGCACCCCTAGGCGGTCCTACGAGCAGTACTTC. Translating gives CASTPRRSYEQYF. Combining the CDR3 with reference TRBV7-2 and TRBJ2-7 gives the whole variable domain GAGVSQSPSNKVTEKGKDVELRCDPISGHTALYWYRQSLGQGLEFLIYFQGNSAPDKSGLPSDRFSAERTGGSVSTLTIQRTQQEDSAVYLCASTPRRSYEQYFGPGTRLTVT.

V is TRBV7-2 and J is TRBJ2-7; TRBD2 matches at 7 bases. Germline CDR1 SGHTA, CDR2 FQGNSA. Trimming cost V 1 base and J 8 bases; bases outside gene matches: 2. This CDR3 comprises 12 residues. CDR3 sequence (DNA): TGTGCCAGCAGCTTAGGCGGGAGTCAGCAGTACTTC. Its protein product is CASSLGGSQQYF. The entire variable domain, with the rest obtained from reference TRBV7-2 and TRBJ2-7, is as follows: GAGVSQSPSNKVTEKGKDVELRCDPISGHTALYWYRQSLGQGLEFLIYFQGNSAPDKSGLPSDRFSAERTGGSVSTLTIQRTQQEDSAVYLCASSLGGSQQYFGPGTRLTVT.

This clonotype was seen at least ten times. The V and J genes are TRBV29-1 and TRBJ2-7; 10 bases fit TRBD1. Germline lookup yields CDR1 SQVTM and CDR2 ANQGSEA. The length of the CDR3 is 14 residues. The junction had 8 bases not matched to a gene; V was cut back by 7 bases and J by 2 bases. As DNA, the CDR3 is TGCAGCGCCCGGGGACAGGGGTCGGCCTACGAGCAGTACTTC. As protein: CSARGQGSAYEQYF.